This T cell receptor beta chain is from a study of liver allograft versus peripheral blood T cells. Study in general: Transplanted livers and recipients' peripheral blood had their T cell receptor repertoires compared.

MiXCR was run by TCRdb on the reads, yielding one entry per CDR3 protein. The repertoire holds 5,000 or so distinct CDR3 sequences, with approximately 15% as singletons. Germline V gene data show CDR1 as MNHEY and CDR2 as SVGAGI. The ends were cut back, 2 bases at V and 5 bases at J, with 22 bases in the middle. The CDR3 contains 17 residues. By sample fraction, this clonotype is medium-sized (0.01 to 0.1%). This TCR was recovered from a human patient who had a liver transplant. Certain T cells may be donor cells from the graft. This chain uses TRBV6-5 with TRBJ2-7; maybe TRBD2 (5 bases). The CDR3 here is CASSYQVISPGRNEQYF. The CDR3 DNA is TGTGCCAGCAGTTACCAAGTCATATCTCCGGGGAGAAACGAGCAGTACTTC.